The 9 T cell receptor beta chains listed next were all sequenced from one sample in a study of response to subunit inactivated influenza vaccine. TCRdb ran MiXCR on the RT-PCR reads and lists one entry per CDR3 protein. Of 280,000 or so distinct CDR3 sequences in the sample, less than 25% were seen once. This sample comprised PBMCs from blood, obtained about 20 months after vaccination. These receptors were collected from a man between 45 and 75 years old who received an inactivated influenza vaccine.

This clonotype was seen more than once but under ten times. The chain is built from TRBV6-5 and TRBJ2-7; D remains unclear. CDR1 and CDR2 (germline): MNHEY, SVGAGI. This CDR3 region has 11 residues. Trimming left V 4 bases short and J 6 bases short, with 7 bases between. CDR3: CASSSPPEQYF. As DNA, the CDR3 is TGTGCCAGCAGTTCCCCGCCCGAGCAGTACTTC.

This clonotype was picked up a small number of times. The chain has TRBV28 and TRBJ2-5; 11 nucleotides align to TRBD2. This CDR3 is 17 amino acids long. Looked up from germline, CDR1 is MDHEN and CDR2 is SYDVKM. Trimming removed 5 bases from V and 7 bases from J; junction bases left unmatched: 15. The CDR3 is CASSPRTSGLPRGTQYF. CDR3 DNA: TGTGCCAGCAGTCCCCGGACTAGCGGGCTACCTCGGGGGACCCAGTACTTC.

This clonotype turned up a few times. The V call is TRBV4-3, the J call TRBJ1-1; no definite D call. V lost 0 bases, J lost 8 bases, and 10 bases lay in between. Per the germline V gene, CDR1 is LGHNA and CDR2 is YSLEER. The CDR3 covers 13 residues. Here the CDR3 reads CASSQDLGVEAFF. For the CDR3, the DNA is TGCGCCAGCAGCCAAGATCTCGGGGTCGAAGCTTTCTTT.

This clonotype was seen more than once but under ten times. The rearrangement uses TRBV9 and TRBJ2-3; 15 nucleotides agree with TRBD2. The CDR3 has 16 amino acids. Trimming removed 4 bases from V and 4 bases from J; junction bases left unmatched: 4. Looked up from germline, CDR1 is SGDLS and CDR2 is YYNGEE. CDR3 sequence: CASSIGLAGGPDTQYF. As DNA, the CDR3 is TGTGCCAGCAGCATCGGACTAGCGGGGGGGCCAGATACGCAGTATTTT.

This clonotype was seen only a few times. The chain recombines TRBV7-2 with TRBJ2-3; D is ambiguous. The germline CDR1 and CDR2 sequences are SGHTA and FQGNSA. The CDR3 spans 11 residues. V dropped 5 bases and J dropped 7 bases, with 7 bases sitting between them. CDR3 in amino acids: CASSLRNTQYF. CDR3 DNA: TGTGCCAGCAGCCTCCGTAATACGCAGTATTTT.

Only one count was recorded for this clonotype. A read error is likely, as this CDR3 ends without the conserved phenylalanine or tryptophan. V gene TRBV5-1 combines with J gene TRBJ2-3; a weak D match, TRBD2 (5 bases). V lost 8 bases to trimming and J lost 6 bases, with 16 bases between them. Germline-derived CDR1 and CDR2 are SGHRS and YFSETQ. The CDR3 contains 13 residues. The DNA for the CDR3 is TGCGCCAGTGGGAGCGGAGCCCTCGATACGCAGTATTCT. Its protein product is CASGSGALDTQYS.

This rearrangement joins TRBV7-2 to TRBJ1-2, with D possibly matching TRBD1 (6 bases). With 1 base removed from V and 3 bases from J, the gap between germline ends came to 9 bases. The CDR3 runs 14 residues. Per the germline V gene, CDR1 is SGHTA and CDR2 is FQGNSA. DNA of the CDR3: TGTGCCAGCAGCTTAGTGGGGGGCGACTATGGCTACACCTTC. Translated, it gives CASSLVGGDYGYTF.

This clonotype was seen at least ten times. The chain combines TRBV10-3 with TRBJ2-3, with 8 bases lining up with TRBD2. The CDR3 spans 14 residues. V dropped 9 bases and J dropped 1; count of bases not matched to a gene: 6. Looked up from germline, CDR1 is ENHRY and CDR2 is SYGVKD. The CDR3 DNA is TGTGCCATGTCACAAGCGGGGGGCACAGATACGCAGTATTTT. Translating it yields CAMSQAGGTDTQYF.

The V and J genes are TRBV6-1 and TRBJ2-2; TRBD1 matches 8 bases. Germline V gene data show CDR1 as MNHNS and CDR2 as SASEGT. There are 15 residues in the CDR3. With V trimmed by 6 bases and J by 3 bases, 6 bases remained unmatched. The CDR3 DNA is TGTGCCAGCAGGGTGGGGACAGGTCACACCGGGGAGCTGTTTTTT. It encodes CASRVGTGHTGELFF.